The rows below give T cell receptor beta chains drawn from one sample of a study of identical twins. TCRdb ran MiXCR on the 5' RACE reads and lists one entry per CDR3 protein. The table lists hundreds of thousands of distinct CDR3 sequences, 9% to 15% of them singletons. These data were also reused for a study on yellow fever vaccine responses in identical twins.

The sequenced sample was CD8+ T cells sorted from blood. The source of these receptors is a woman between 18 and 30 years old in good health. CDR3s include the opening cysteine and the closing phenylalanine or tryptophan. The D gene is left open where the match is weak. Clone sizes are given selectively: once, few, many, or a class where the clone is expanded.

TRBV27	-	many	TRBJ2-1	TGTGCCAGCAGTTGGTCCAATGAGCAGTTCTTC	CASSWSNEQFF
TRBV6-1	-	-	TRBJ2-1	TGTGCCAGCAAAGCACAGGGAAGCACAGCGTTCGTTGAGCAGTTCTTC	CASKAQGSTAFVEQFF
TRBV12-3/TRBV12-4	-	-	TRBJ2-6	TGTGCCAGCAAGGGGACGGCGTCTGGGGCCAACGTCCTGACTTTC	CASKGTASGANVLTF
TRBV7-9	-	-	TRBJ2-1	TGTGCCAGCAGCTCCCCTGGGAGCCCCTCCTACAATGAGCAGTTCTTC	CASSSPGSPSYNEQFF
TRBV6-5	TRBD2	few	TRBJ2-1	TGTGCCAGCAGTCGACGGACTAGCGGGGGCCGCTCCTACAATGAGCAGTTCTTC	CASSRRTSGGRSYNEQFF
TRBV21-1	-	few	TRBJ1-1	TGTGCCAGCAGCAAAGAATATGCGGGCATGAACACTGAAGCTTTCTTT	CASSKEYAGMNTEAFF
TRBV5-1	-	many	TRBJ2-7	TGCGCCAGCAGCCCTAGTGAGGGGGTCTACGAGCAGTACTTC	CASSPSEGVYEQYF
TRBV28	TRBD2	-	TRBJ2-3	TGTGCCAGCAGTTTATCTAGCGGGGTGTGGTCAGATACGCAGTATTTT	CASSLSSGVWSDTQYF
TRBV10-3	-	-	TRBJ2-7	TGTGCCATCAGCGGGTACGACTCCTACGAGCAGTACTTC	CAISGYDSYEQYF
TRBV2	TRBD1	few	TRBJ2-7	TGTGCCAGCAGAGCTATGACAGGGCGCTCCTACGAGCAGTACTTC	CASRAMTGRSYEQYF
TRBV7-8	-	-	TRBJ2-1	TGTGCAACGATAAGCGCCTCCTACAATGAGCAGTTCTTC	CATISASYNEQFF
TRBV4-1	-	-	TRBJ2-1	TGCGCCAGCAGCCAAGATGTAATGGACTTCTACAATGAGCAGTTCTTC	CASSQDVMDFYNEQFF
TRBV12-3/TRBV12-4	-	many	TRBJ2-2	TGTGCCAGCAGTTATGCGGGTGGGGAGCTGTTTTTT	CASSYAGGELFF
TRBV29-1	TRBD2	few	TRBJ2-1	TGCAGCGTTGAAGGAGCGGGGGGGTTCGACTACAATGAGCAGTTCTTC	CSVEGAGGFDYNEQFF
TRBV4-1	-	few	TRBJ1-3	TGCGCCAGCAGCCAGGAAACAGGGTGGTCTGGAAACACCATATATTTT	CASSQETGWSGNTIYF